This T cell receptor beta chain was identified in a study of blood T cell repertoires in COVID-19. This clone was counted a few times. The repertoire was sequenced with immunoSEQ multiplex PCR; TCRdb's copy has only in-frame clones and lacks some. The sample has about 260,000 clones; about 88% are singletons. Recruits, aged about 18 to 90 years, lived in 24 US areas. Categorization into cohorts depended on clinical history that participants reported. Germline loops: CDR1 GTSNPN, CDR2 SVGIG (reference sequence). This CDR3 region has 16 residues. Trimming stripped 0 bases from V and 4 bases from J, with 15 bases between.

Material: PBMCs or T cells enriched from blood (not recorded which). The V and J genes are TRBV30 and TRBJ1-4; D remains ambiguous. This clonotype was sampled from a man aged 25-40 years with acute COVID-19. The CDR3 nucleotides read TGTGCCTGGAGTGTATACTTTAAGGAGGTTAATGAAAAACTGTTTTTT. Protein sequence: CAWSVYFKEVNEKLFF. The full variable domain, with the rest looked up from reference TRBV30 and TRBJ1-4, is SQTIHQWPATLVQPVGSPLSLECTVEGTSNPNLYWYRQAAGRGLQLLFYSVGIGQISSEVPQNLSASRPQDRQFILSSKKLLLSDSGFYLCAWSVYFKEVNEKLFFGSGTQLSVL.